A selection of T cell receptor beta chains follows, all from one sample in a study of tumor-infiltrating lymphocytes in primary liver carcinoma. Using its own MiXCR run on the multiplex PCR reads, TCRdb lists one record per CDR3 protein. The table shows tens of thousands of distinct CDR3 sequences, with less than 80% occurring only once. Sequences were obtained from liver tumor tissue from sampling region 5. The source is a man aged 40-55 years with primary liver carcinoma and hepatitis B virus infection. CDR3s include the opening cysteine and the closing phenylalanine or tryptophan. The order of the fields is V gene, J gene, clone size, D gene, CDR3 protein, CDR3 DNA. The D gene is left open where the match is weak. Not every row has a clone size; where given, it reads once, few, many or a size class.

TRBV6-1,TRBJ1-3,.,.,CVSSTPGRGRINTIYF,TGTGTCAGCAGTACCCCGGGGAGGGGGAGGATAAACACTATATATTTT
TRBV4-1,TRBJ2-7,.,.,CASSRRTDPYEQNF,TGCGCCAGCAGCCGACGGACAGACCCCTATGAGCAGAACTTC
TRBV28,TRBJ1-5,.,.,CASRSGGVRNQSQHF,TGTGCCAGCAGGTCCGGGGGGGTGCGCAATCAGTCCCAGCATTTT
TRBV11-2,TRBJ2-3,.,.,CVGSLAPLEIDTQYF,TGTGTCGGCAGCTTAGCCCCCCTGGAGATTGATACGCAGTATTTT
TRBV7-2,TRBJ1-1,many,.,CASSLRWGDAEAFF,TGTGCCAGCAGCCTCCGATGGGGGGATGCTGAAGCTTTCTTT
TRBV4-1,TRBJ2-5,.,.,CVSSQDPRAGQGETQYF,TGCGTCAGCAGCCAAGATCCTAGGGCAGGCCAGGGGGAGACCCAGTACTTC
TRBV19,TRBJ1-5,many,TRBD1,CASTSRGPSTYNQPQHF,TGTGCCAGTACCTCCAGGGGGCCCTCCACTTACAATCAGCCCCAGCATTTT
TRBV6-2/TRBV6-3,TRBJ1-5,.,TRBD1,CASSFPQGQTQHF,TGTGCCAGCAGTTTCCCACAGGGGCAAACCCAGCATTTT
TRBV6-5,TRBJ2-1,.,.,CASKKGMYNEQFF,TGTGCCAGCAAGAAGGGAATGTATAATGAGCAGTTCTTC
TRBV7-9,TRBJ1-5,.,.,CASSAHLEPQHF,TGTGCCAGCAGCGCACATTTGGAGCCCCAACATTTT
TRBV5-4,TRBJ2-5,.,.,CASSGHGAVGETQYF,TGTGCCAGCAGCGGTCATGGGGCAGTCGGGGAGACCCAGTATTTC
TRBV11-2,TRBJ2-5,.,.,CASSQTPGWGKETRYF,TGTGCCAGCAGCCAAACCCCTGGCTGGGGGAAAGAGACTCGGTACTTC
TRBV6-6,TRBJ2-3,medium-sized,TRBD2,CASRKGTSGRTDTQYF,TGTGCCAGCAGGAAAGGGACTAGCGGGAGGACGGATACGCAGTATTTT
TRBV10-2,TRBJ2-7,many,TRBD1,CASSPRTGLSSYEQYF,TGCGCCAGCAGTCCGAGGACAGGATTGAGCTCCTACGAGCAGTACTTC
TRBV6-1,TRBJ1-2,.,TRBD1,CANSDPETGNYGYTF,TGTGCCAACAGTGATCCTGAGACAGGGAACTATGGCTACACCTTC
TRBV12-3/TRBV12-4,TRBJ2-4,.,.,CASTLWGGADIAKNIQYF,TGTGCCAGTACTTTATGGGGTGGGGCGGACATAGCCAAAAACATCCAGTACTTC
TRBV4-2,TRBJ1-1,.,.,CASNAGHGDTEAFF,TGTGCCAGCAACGCTGGACATGGGGACACTGAAGCTTTCTTT
TRBV10-3,TRBJ1-1,.,.,CDISEGFADAFF,TGTGACATCAGTGAGGGTTTTGCCGATGCTTTCTTT
TRBV29-1,TRBJ1-1,.,.,CSVDRGQPEAFF,TGCAGCGTTGATAGAGGGCAGCCTGAAGCTTTCTTT
TRBV14,TRBJ2-1,.,TRBD2,CASSQGLTRNEQFF,TGTGCCAGCAGCCAGGGACTAACTCGAAATGAGCAGTTCTTC
TRBV5-1,TRBJ2-5,.,.,CASSSDGRPQETQYF,TGCGCCAGCAGTTCGGATGGCCGACCCCAAGAGACCCAGTACTTC
TRBV6-6,TRBJ2-7,.,.,CVSSYAASYVQYF,TGTGTCAGCAGTTACGCGGCCTCCTACGTGCAGTACTTC